These T cell receptor beta chains were read from a single sample in a study of identifying expanded T cells in peripheral blood. Assay used: immunoSEQ multiplex PCR; TCRdb lists only in-frame clones, some missing. The table records 60,000 or so clones, around 81% of them present only once. The sample comprised blood. The receptors were sampled from a person aged 18 to 70 in good health. Both conserved end residues are part of each CDR3. Each record gives: D gene, J gene, clone size, V gene, CDR3 DNA, CDR3 protein. D genes are given only for firm matches. Rows may omit the clone size; those that give it use once, few, many or a size class.

TRBD2 | TRBJ2-3 | - | TRBV4-1 | TGCGCCAGCAGCCAAGGTTGGCTAGCGGGGGGAGGAGATACGCAGTATTTT | CASSQGWLAGGGDTQYF
- | TRBJ2-7 | - | TRBV27 | TGTGCCAGCAGTTTATCGGGGGTGGACGAGCAGTACTTC | CASSLSGVDEQYF
- | TRBJ1-3 | - | TRBV2 | TGTGCCAGCAGGGCCCTCGGGGCCAAACCTGGAAACACCATATATTTT | CASRALGAKPGNTIYF
TRBD1 | TRBJ1-3 | - | TRBV30 | TGTGCCTGGAGTGGGACAGGGAACTTTGGCACCATATATTTT | CAWSGTGNFGTIYF
- | TRBJ2-3 | - | TRBV6-5 | TGTGCCAGCAGCGGAATACAGGGTGGAACAGATACGCAGTATTTT | CASSGIQGGTDTQYF
- | TRBJ2-1 | - | TRBV19 | TGTGCCAGTAGCCCAGACCGAGTCAATGAGCAGTTCTTC | CASSPDRVNEQFF
- | TRBJ1-2 | - | TRBV2 | TGTGCCAGCAGTATGTACAGGGACTATGGCTACACCTTC | CASSMYRDYGYTF
- | TRBJ1-1 | - | TRBV2 | TGTGCCAGCAGTGAAGCGCAGGGGATGAACACTGAAGCTTTCTTT | CASSEAQGMNTEAFF
TRBD2 | TRBJ2-5 | - | TRBV30 | TGTGCCTGGAGTGTAACGGGGGGGAGTCAAGAGACCCAGTACTTC | CAWSVTGGSQETQYF
TRBD1 | TRBJ2-2 | - | TRBV28 | TGTGCCAGCGGAGCCGGGACAGGGGGCCGGTCATCCGGGGAGCTGTTTTTT | CASGAGTGGRSSGELFF
TRBD1 | TRBJ1-4 | once | TRBV6-5 | TGTGCCAGCAGCCCCGGGACAGCCTTCGAAAAACTGTTTTTT | CASSPGTAFEKLFF
- | TRBJ2-7 | once | TRBV29-1 | TGCAGCGCAGAGATAGCGTTGCGGCCCTACGAGCAGTACTTC | CSAEIALRPYEQYF
TRBD2 | TRBJ2-3 | once | TRBV6-5 | TGTGCCTCCAGCGGGAGGGCCGCAGATACGCAGTATTTT | CASSGRAADTQYF
TRBD1 | TRBJ2-2 | - | TRBV5-4 | TGTGCCAGCAGCACGTTACAGGGGACGGGCGGGGAGCTGTTTTTT | CASSTLQGTGGELFF
- | TRBJ1-1 | - | TRBV2 | TGTGCCGGGTCCCTTTCGAACACTGAAGCTTTCTTT | CAGSLSNTEAFF
TRBD1 | TRBJ1-3 | - | TRBV6-1 | TGTGCCAGCAGTGAGGACAGGGGGTTTGGAAACACCATATATTTT | CASSEDRGFGNTIYF
- | TRBJ2-3 | - | TRBV7-2 | TGTGCCAGCAGCTTAGAATTCAAGAACACAGATACGCAGTATTTT | CASSLEFKNTDTQYF
TRBD1 | TRBJ1-3 | - | TRBV10-2 | TGCGCCAGCAGTGAGCTGGGGGAGGGGGCGGAAGGAAACACCATATATTTT | CASSELGEGAEGNTIYF
- | TRBJ2-5 | - | TRBV18 | TGTGCCAGCTCACCTTCCCCCAGCCTACAAGAGACCCAGTACTTC | CASSPSPSLQETQYF
TRBD1 | TRBJ2-7 | - | TRBV11-3 | TGTGCCAGCAGCTTAGACGGGACAGGGCAGGGCGAGCAGTACTTC | CASSLDGTGQGEQYF
TRBD2 | TRBJ2-7 | - | TRBV6-6 | TGTGCCAGCAGTTACCTAGCGGGGCGGAACGAGCAGTACTTC | CASSYLAGRNEQYF
TRBD2 | TRBJ2-1 | - | TRBV9 | TGTGCCAGCACCCGGGAGACTAGCGGGAGCGAGCAGTTCTTC | CASTRETSGSEQFF
- | TRBJ2-1 | - | TRBV10-3 | TGTGCCATCGGTGGGACCTCTGGCTCCTACAATGAGCAGTTCTTC | CAIGGTSGSYNEQFF
- | TRBJ1-1 | - | TRBV6-1 | TGTGCCGTACAAGTGAACACTGAAGCTTTCTTT | CAVQVNTEAFF
TRBD2 | TRBJ2-1 | - | TRBV11-2 | TGTGCCAGCAGCTCCCGGGGGGGTGGGACTAGCGGCTACAATGAGCAGTTCTTC | CASSSRGGGTSGYNEQFF
- | TRBJ2-3 | - | TRBV7-9 | TGTGCCAGCAGCTCAGCGAACACAGATACGCAGTATTTT | CASSSANTDTQYF
TRBD1 | TRBJ1-1 | - | TRBV29-1 | TGCAGCGTTGAACGTCCGACAGGGGAGGCTTTCTTT | CSVERPTGEAFF
- | TRBJ1-1 | - | TRBV2 | TGTGCCAGCAGTGGACAGACGAACACTGAAGCTTTCTTT | CASSGQTNTEAFF
TRBD1 | TRBJ1-2 | - | TRBV10-3 | TGTGCCATCAGTGAGTCGACAGGGTTCCCCTATGGCTACACCTTC | CAISESTGFPYGYTF
- | TRBJ1-2 | - | TRBV6-6 | TGTGCCAGCACATCTCGGGGGGCGGATGGCTACACCTTC | CASTSRGADGYTF
- | TRBJ1-1 | once | TRBV6-5 | TGTGCCAGCAGTAAACGGCCGGACACTGAAGCTTTCTTT | CASSKRPDTEAFF
- | TRBJ2-1 | - | TRBV28 | TGTGCCAGCAGTTTAGGAATGGGGCAGTTCTTC | CASSLGMGQFF
- | TRBJ1-3 | once | TRBV4-3 | TGCGCCAGCAGCCAAGATTACGGGGTTGGAAACACCATATATTTT | CASSQDYGVGNTIYF